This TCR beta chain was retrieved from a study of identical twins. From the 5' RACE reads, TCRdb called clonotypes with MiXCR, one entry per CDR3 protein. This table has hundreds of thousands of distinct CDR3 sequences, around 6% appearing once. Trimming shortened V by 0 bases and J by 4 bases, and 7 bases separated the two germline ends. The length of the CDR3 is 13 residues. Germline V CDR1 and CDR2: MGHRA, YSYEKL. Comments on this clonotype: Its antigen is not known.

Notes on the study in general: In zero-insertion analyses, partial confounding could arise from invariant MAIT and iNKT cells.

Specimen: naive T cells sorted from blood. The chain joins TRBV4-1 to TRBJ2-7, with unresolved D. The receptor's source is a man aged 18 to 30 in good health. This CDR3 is CASSQEFGYEQYV. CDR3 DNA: TGCGCCAGCAGCCAAGAATTCGGGTACGAGCAGTACGTC.